The clone carrying this T cell receptor (beta chain) was found a few times. CDR3 length: 13 amino acids. V lost 0 bases to trimming and J lost 5 bases, with 7 bases between them. Germline V gene lookup returns CDR1 KGHSH and CDR2 LQKENI. The sample comes from a study of blood T cells in healthy people across ages. A second PCR, run for roughly 7 to 11 cycles, used a sample-barcoded 5' primer plus a J-beta primer mix. Using its own MiXCR run on the 5' RACE reads, TCRdb lists one record per CDR3 protein. This sample has roughly 560,000 distinct CDR3 sequences; nearly 25% occur once, and the top ten carry 8.7%. These records were also assigned to another study, of T cells of mothers and their children.

The clonotype comes from a boy younger than 18 in good health. This rearrangement joins TRBV18 to TRBJ2-5; D is uncertain. The sequenced material came from blood. CDR3 sequence reads: CASSPPMGETQYF. The CDR3 coding sequence is TGTGCCAGCTCACCACCGATGGGCGAGACCCAGTACTTC.